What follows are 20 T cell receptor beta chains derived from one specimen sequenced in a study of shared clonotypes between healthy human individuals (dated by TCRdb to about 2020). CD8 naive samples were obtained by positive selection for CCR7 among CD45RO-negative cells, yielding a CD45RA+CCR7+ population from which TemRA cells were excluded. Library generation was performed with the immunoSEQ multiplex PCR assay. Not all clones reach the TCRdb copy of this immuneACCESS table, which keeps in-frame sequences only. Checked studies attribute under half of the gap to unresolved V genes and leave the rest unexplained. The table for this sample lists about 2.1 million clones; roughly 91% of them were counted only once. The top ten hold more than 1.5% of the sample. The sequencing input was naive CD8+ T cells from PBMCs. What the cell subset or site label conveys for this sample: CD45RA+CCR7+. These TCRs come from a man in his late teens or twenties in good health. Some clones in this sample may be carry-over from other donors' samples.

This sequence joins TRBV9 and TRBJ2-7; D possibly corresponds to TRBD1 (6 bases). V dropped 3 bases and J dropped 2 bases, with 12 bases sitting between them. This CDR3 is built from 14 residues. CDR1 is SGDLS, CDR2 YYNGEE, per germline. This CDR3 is CASSGSGHPYEQYF. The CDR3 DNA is TGTGCCAGCAGCGGGTCGGGACACCCCTACGAGCAGTACTTC.

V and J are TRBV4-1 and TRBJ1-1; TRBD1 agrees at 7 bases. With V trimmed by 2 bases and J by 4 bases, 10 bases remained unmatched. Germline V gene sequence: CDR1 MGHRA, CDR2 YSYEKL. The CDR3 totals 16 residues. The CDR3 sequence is CASSQTAGTAGTEAFF. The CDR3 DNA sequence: TGCGCCAGCAGCCAAACAGCCGGGACAGCCGGCACTGAAGCTTTCTTT.

CDR3 DNA sequence: TGCGCCAGCAGAACTGACTTAAGAGGGCCCTACAATGAGCAGTTCTTC. Protein: CASRTDLRGPYNEQFF. The chain uses TRBV4-3 and TRBJ2-1; a possible D gene is TRBD2 (5 bases). The CDR3 contains 16 residues. Germline V gives CDR1 LGHNA, CDR2 YSLEER. The V end lost 6 bases, the J end lost 2 bases, and 17 bases lay between the germline ends.

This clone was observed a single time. The CDR3 is CASSLVGLAAHEQYF. CDR3 nucleotides: TGTGCCAGCAGCTTAGTAGGCCTAGCGGCCCACGAGCAGTACTTC. The chain carries TRBV11-2 and TRBJ2-7, with TRBD2 matching over 7 bases. There are 15 residues in the CDR3. Germline V gene lookup returns CDR1 SGHAT and CDR2 FQNNGV. J gave up 5 bases and V 1 base, and 8 bases lay outside the gene matches.

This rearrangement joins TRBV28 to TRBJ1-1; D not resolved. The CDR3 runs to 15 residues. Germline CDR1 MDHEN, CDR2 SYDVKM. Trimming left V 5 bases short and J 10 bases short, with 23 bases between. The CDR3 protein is CASSLGERILARAFF. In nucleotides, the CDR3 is TGTGCCAGCAGTCTTGGGGAGCGAATCTTGGCTCGAGCTTTCTTT. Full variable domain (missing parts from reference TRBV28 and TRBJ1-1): DVKVTQSSRYLVKRTGEKVFLECVQDMDHENMFWYRQDPGLGLRLIYFSYDVKMKEKGDIPEGYSVSREKKERFSLILESASTNQTSMYLCASSLGERILARAFFGQGTRLTVV.

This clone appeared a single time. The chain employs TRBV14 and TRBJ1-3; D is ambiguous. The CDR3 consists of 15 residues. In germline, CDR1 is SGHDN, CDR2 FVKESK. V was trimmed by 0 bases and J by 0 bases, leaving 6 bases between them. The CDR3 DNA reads TGTGCCAGCAGCCAAGACAGATACTCTGGAAACACCATATATTTT. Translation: CASSQDRYSGNTIYF.

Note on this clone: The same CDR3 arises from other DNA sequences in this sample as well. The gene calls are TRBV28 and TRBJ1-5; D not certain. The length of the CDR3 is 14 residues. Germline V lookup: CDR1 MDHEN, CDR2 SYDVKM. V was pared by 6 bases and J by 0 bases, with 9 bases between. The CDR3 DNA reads TGTGCCAGCAGCCTTTTAAATAGCAATCAGCCCCAGCATTTT. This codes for CASSLLNSNQPQHF.

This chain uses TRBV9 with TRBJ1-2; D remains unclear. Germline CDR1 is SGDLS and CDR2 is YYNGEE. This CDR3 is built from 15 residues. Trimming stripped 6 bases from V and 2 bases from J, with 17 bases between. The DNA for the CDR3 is TGTGCCAGCACCCCAGGCGGGGATTCGAACTATGGCTACACCTTC. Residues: CASTPGGDSNYGYTF.

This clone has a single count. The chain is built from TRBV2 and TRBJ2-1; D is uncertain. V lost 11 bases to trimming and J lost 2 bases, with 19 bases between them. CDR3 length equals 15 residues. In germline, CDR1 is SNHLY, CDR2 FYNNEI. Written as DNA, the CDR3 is TGTGCCGGCTCCCCCCGTGGCGAGACCTACAATGAGCAGTTCTTC. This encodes CAGSPRGETYNEQFF.

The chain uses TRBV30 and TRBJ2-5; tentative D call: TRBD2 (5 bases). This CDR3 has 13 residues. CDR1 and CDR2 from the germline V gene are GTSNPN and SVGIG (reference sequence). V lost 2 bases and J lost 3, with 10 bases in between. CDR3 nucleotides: TGTGCCTGGAGTTTGACTAAAAAAGAGACCCAGTACTTC. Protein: CAWSLTKKETQYF.

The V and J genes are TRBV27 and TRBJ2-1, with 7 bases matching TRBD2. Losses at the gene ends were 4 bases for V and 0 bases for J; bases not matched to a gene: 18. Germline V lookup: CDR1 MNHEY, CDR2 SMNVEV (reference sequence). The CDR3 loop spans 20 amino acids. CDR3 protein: CASSSPGLGGPGSSYNEQFF. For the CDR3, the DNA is TGTGCCAGCAGTTCACCTGGACTAGGAGGTCCCGGGAGCTCCTACAATGAGCAGTTCTTC.

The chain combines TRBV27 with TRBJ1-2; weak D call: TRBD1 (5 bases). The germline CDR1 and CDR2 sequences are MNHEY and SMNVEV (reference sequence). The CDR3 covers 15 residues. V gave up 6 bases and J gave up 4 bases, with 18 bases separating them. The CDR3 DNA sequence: TGTGCCAGCAGCAAGGTGGGGGACCGTTTCTATGGCTACACCTTC. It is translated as CASSKVGDRFYGYTF.

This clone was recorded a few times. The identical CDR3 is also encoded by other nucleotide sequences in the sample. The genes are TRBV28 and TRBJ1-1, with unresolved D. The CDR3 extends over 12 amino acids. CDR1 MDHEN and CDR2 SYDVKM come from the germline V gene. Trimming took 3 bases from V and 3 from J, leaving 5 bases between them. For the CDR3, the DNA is TGTGCCAGCAGTTTGTGGGACACTGAAGCTTTCTTT. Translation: CASSLWDTEAFF. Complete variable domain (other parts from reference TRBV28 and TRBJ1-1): DVKVTQSSRYLVKRTGEKVFLECVQDMDHENMFWYRQDPGLGLRLIYFSYDVKMKEKGDIPEGYSVSREKKERFSLILESASTNQTSMYLCASSLWDTEAFFGQGTRLTVV.

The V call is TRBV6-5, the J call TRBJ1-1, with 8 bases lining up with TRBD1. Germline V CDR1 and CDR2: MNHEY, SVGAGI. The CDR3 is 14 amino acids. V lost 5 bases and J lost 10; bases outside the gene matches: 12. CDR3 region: CASSPQGALTAAFF. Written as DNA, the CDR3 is TGTGCCAGCAGTCCCCAGGGGGCGCTGACCGCAGCTTTCTTT.

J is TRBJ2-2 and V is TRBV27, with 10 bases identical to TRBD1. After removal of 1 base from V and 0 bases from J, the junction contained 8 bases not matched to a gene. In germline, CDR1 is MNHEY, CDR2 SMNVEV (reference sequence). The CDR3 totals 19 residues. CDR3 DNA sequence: TGTGCCAGCAGTTTATGGCTACCGGGGACAGGGGCGAACACCGGGGAGCTGTTTTTT. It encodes CASSLWLPGTGANTGELFF.

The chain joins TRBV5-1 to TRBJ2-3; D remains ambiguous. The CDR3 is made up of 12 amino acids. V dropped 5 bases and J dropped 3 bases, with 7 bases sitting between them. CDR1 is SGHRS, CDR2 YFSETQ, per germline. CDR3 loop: CASRSETDTQYF. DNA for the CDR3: TGCGCCAGCAGGTCGGAAACAGATACGCAGTATTTT.

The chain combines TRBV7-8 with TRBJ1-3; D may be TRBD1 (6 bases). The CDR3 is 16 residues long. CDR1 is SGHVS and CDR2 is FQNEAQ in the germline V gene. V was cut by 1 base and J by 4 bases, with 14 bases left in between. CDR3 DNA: TGTGCCAGCAGCTTAGTACAGGGCGATAAAGGAAACACCATATATTTT. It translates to CASSLVQGDKGNTIYF.

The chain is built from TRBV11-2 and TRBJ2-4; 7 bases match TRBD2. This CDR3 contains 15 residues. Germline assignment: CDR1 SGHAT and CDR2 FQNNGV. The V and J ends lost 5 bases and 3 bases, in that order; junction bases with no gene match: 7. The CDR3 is CASSPMTSSKNIQYF. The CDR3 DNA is TGTGCCAGCAGCCCGATGACTAGCAGCAAAAACATTCAGTACTTC.

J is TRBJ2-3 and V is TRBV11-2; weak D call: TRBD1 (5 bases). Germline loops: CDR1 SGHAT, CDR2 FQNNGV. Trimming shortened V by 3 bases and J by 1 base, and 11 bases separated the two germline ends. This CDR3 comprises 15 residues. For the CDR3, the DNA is TGTGCCAGCAGCTTGGGGCCTACCCGCACAGATACGCAGTATTTT. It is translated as CASSLGPTRTDTQYF.

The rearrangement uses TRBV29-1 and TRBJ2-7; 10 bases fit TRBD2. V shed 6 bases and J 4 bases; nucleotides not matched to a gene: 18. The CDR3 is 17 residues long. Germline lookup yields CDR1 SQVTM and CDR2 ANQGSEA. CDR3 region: CSVSGLRTSGLKYEQYF. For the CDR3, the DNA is TGCAGCGTGTCGGGACTCAGGACTAGCGGCCTGAAGTACGAGCAGTACTTC.